A selection of T cell receptor beta chains follows, all from one sample in a study of T-cell reconstitution after alpha-beta-depleted transplantation in children. TCRdb ran MiXCR on the PCR reads and lists one entry per CDR3 protein. In the table there are around 600,000 distinct CDR3 sequences, 20% to 25% of which are singletons. Source: PBMCs, mostly from graft donor cells, taken 360 days after TCRalphabeta/CD19-depleted stem cell transplant. Receptor source: a boy under two years old who had a stem cell transplant for acute myeloid leukemia, so the T cells may come from the graft donor. Both conserved end residues are part of each CDR3. Fields, in order: V gene, D gene, J gene, CDR3 protein. D genes are given only for firm matches.

TRBV7-9	TRBD1	TRBJ1-2	CASSLLRELGQAKGYTF
TRBV28	NA	TRBJ2-1	CASSATGPGYNEQFF
TRBV28	NA	TRBJ2-6	CASSLGGVGANVLTF
TRBV4-3	NA	TRBJ2-5	CASSQDLVRTGETQYF
TRBV6-2/TRBV6-3	NA	TRBJ2-2	CASSPPGAANTGELFF
TRBV7-8	NA	TRBJ2-1	CASSLDAQDNEQFF
TRBV7-9	TRBD2	TRBJ2-7	CASSFWGGGYEQYF
TRBV18	NA	TRBJ2-1	CASSPMTKPPEQFF
TRBV10-3	NA	TRBJ1-6	CAISFTGNSPLHF
TRBV28	TRBD2	TRBJ2-2	CASSPGLQFPAQRGSTGELFF
TRBV5-1	NA	TRBJ2-3	CASSLPAQGPTDTQYF
TRBV5-1	NA	TRBJ1-2	CASSLGGRGYTF
TRBV12-5	NA	TRBJ1-2	CASGLEGVSPGYTF
TRBV27	TRBD1	TRBJ2-1	CASSLVGQTAYNEQFF
TRBV29-1	TRBD2	TRBJ2-3	CSVEPTSGASGTQYF
TRBV20-1	NA	TRBJ2-3	CNASGSGISTDTQYF
TRBV5-1	NA	TRBJ2-2	CASRGGRDTGELFF
TRBV12-3/TRBV12-4	TRBD1	TRBJ2-2	CASSIGGQGGPGELFF
TRBV5-1	TRBD2	TRBJ2-1	CASSWTLAGGYNEQFF
TRBV20-1	TRBD1	TRBJ1-1	CSTRQTGIPTEAFF
TRBV24-1	TRBD2	TRBJ2-3	CATSDFGGDDTDTQYF
TRBV6-5	TRBD1	TRBJ1-1	CASSYDRVNTEAFF
TRBV15	NA	TRBJ2-1	CATSRNRGPFPQFF
TRBV7-2	NA	TRBJ2-7	CASSLSGSFSYEQYF
TRBV15	NA	TRBJ2-1	CATSPPMAGDNEQFF
TRBV7-2	TRBD2	TRBJ2-5	CASSWGGQETQYF
TRBV6-5	NA	TRBJ2-3	CASSTRLDLRTDTQYF